The 29 T cell receptor beta chains below come from one sample, sequenced in a study of blood T cell repertoires in COVID-19. This table comes from immunoSEQ multiplex PCR, and its TCRdb copy is limited to in-frame clones, with some not included. The sample shows around 300,000 clones, about nine tenths of them seen only once. Sequences were obtained from peripheral blood. Receptors were obtained from a man aged 45-60 years with active or convalescent COVID-19.

The chain couples TRBV19 to TRBJ1-1, with D possibly being TRBD1 (5 bases). V lost 4 bases to trimming and J lost 3 bases, with 18 bases between them. Germline CDR1 reads LNHDA; CDR2 reads SQIVND (reference sequence). The CDR3 is made up of 16 amino acids. The CDR3 spells CASSTLRGRRDTEAFF. The CDR3 DNA sequence: TGTGCCAGTAGTACTTTAAGGGGCCGTCGGGACACTGAAGCTTTCTTT.

V and J are TRBV2 and TRBJ1-2; TRBD1 agrees at 8 bases. Germline CDR1 is SNHLY and CDR2 is FYNNEI. The CDR3 is 16 amino acids. After removal of 3 bases from V and 4 bases from J, the junction contained 10 bases not matched to a gene. CDR3 region: CASSDLDRGYGYGYTF. In nucleotides, the CDR3 is TGTGCCAGCAGTGATCTAGACAGGGGATACGGCTATGGCTACACCTTC.

V usage is TRBV5-1 and J usage is TRBJ2-1; 13 nucleotides line up with TRBD2. After removal of 0 bases from V and 8 bases from J, the junction contained 8 bases not matched to a gene. This CDR3 spans 17 amino acids. Per the germline V gene, CDR1 is SGHRS and CDR2 is YFSETQ. For the CDR3, the DNA is TGCGCCAGCAGCTTGGTGGCCGGGACTAGCGGGATGGATGAGCAGTTCTTC. Its translation: CASSLVAGTSGMDEQFF.

This chain links TRBV18 with TRBJ1-2, with unresolved D. With 4 bases removed from V and 7 bases from J, the gap between germline ends came to 13 bases. This CDR3 is built from 13 residues. CDR1 is KGHSH, CDR2 LQKENI, per germline. The CDR3 reads CASSLPARGGYTF. CDR3 sequence (DNA): TGTGCCAGCTCACTCCCCGCGAGAGGTGGCTACACCTTC. Full variable domain (outside the CDR3, taken from reference TRBV18 and TRBJ1-2): NAGVMQNPRHLVRRRGQEARLRCSPMKGHSHVYWYRQLPEEGLKFMVYLQKENIIDESGMPKERFSAEFPKEGPSILRIQQVVRGDSAAYFCASSLPARGGYTFGSGTRLTVV.

This clone appeared once. This chain links TRBV28 with TRBJ1-2; the D is unclear. The CDR3 length is 14 residues. CDR1 and CDR2 from the germline V gene are MDHEN and SYDVKM. The ends were cut back, 1 base at V and 2 bases at J, with 8 bases in the middle. The CDR3 reads CASSLSAANYGYTF. The DNA for the CDR3 is TGTGCCAGCAGTTTATCAGCGGCAAACTATGGCTACACCTTC.

The V and J genes are TRBV10-2 and TRBJ2-2, with D possibly matching TRBD1 (6 bases). This CDR3 has 15 residues. Trimming took 4 bases from V and 8 from J, leaving 17 bases between them. From germline, CDR1 is WSHSY and CDR2 SAAADI. The chain's CDR3 is CASSVAQGRVGELFF. DNA for the CDR3: TGCGCCAGCAGTGTCGCCCAGGGGAGAGTAGGGGAGCTGTTTTTT.

There are a few counts of this clone. J is TRBJ1-1 and V is TRBV21-1. TRBV21-1 is assigned pseudogene status. The CDR3 loop spans 13 amino acids. The CDR3 protein is CASTPTPGTEAFF. CDR3 in DNA: TGTGCCAGCACCCCCACGCCGGGAACCGAAGCTTTCTTT.

Only one count was recorded for this clone. The chain has TRBV6-2 or TRBV6-3 and TRBJ2-7; TRBD2 aligns across 11 bases. The junction had 6 bases not matched to a gene; V was cut back by 4 bases and J by 4 bases. Germline values: CDR1 MNHEY, CDR2 SVGEGT. CDR3 length: 15 residues. CDR3 sequence reads: CASSSRLAGLYEQYF. Written as DNA, the CDR3 is TGTGCCAGCAGTTCGAGACTAGCGGGACTGTACGAGCAGTACTTC.

Concerning this clone itself: The sample holds other DNA sequences that translate to the same CDR3. V usage is TRBV18 and J usage is TRBJ2-7; D gene ambiguous. The CDR3 consists of 12 residues. The V gene's germline CDR1 is KGHSH and CDR2 LQKENI. Trimming stripped 3 bases from V and 3 bases from J, with 6 bases between. The CDR3 region has the DNA TGTGCCAGCTCACCTTCTCGCTACGAGCAGTACTTC. Translated: CASSPSRYEQYF.

The chain recombines TRBV7-2 with TRBJ2-7; tentative D call: TRBD2 (5 bases). This CDR3 region has 15 residues. Trimming pared 1 base from V and 1 base from J, leaving 11 bases between. Germline V gene data show CDR1 as SGHTA and CDR2 as FQGNSA. The CDR3 loop reads CASSLDSSGSYEQYF. CDR3 nucleotide sequence: TGTGCCAGCAGCTTAGATTCGAGCGGATCCTACGAGCAGTACTTC. Full variable domain (rest looked up from reference TRBV7-2 and TRBJ2-7): GAGVSQSPSNKVTEKGKDVELRCDPISGHTALYWYRQSLGQGLEFLIYFQGNSAPDKSGLPSDRFSAERTGGSVSTLTIQRTQQEDSAVYLCASSLDSSGSYEQYFGPGTRLTVT.

The chain links TRBV2 to TRBJ1-5, with 7 bases that match TRBD1. CDR3 size: 15 residues. The J segment lost 5 bases and the V segment lost 6 bases, leaving 10 bases of the junction unmatched. Germline V lookup: CDR1 SNHLY, CDR2 FYNNEI. The CDR3 DNA reads as TGTGCCAGCAGATCATACAGGGGAGGCGATCAGCCCCAGCATTTT. As protein: CASRSYRGGDQPQHF.

CDR3 region: CASSSPDRAGEAFF. CDR3 DNA: TGTGCCAGCAGCTCCCCGGACAGGGCGGGTGAAGCTTTCTTT. The J gene is TRBJ1-1, the V gene TRBV6-5; 8 bases are a match to TRBD1. After removal of 6 bases from V and 7 bases from J, the junction contained 10 bases not matched to a gene. CDR1 MNHEY and CDR2 SVGAGI come from the germline V gene. This CDR3 contains 14 residues.

This chain connects TRBV6-6 to TRBJ1-1, with 10 bases matching TRBD1. Germline CDR1 and CDR2: MNHNY and SVGAGI (reference sequence). The junction had 3 bases not matched to a gene; V was cut back by 3 bases and J by 2 bases. The CDR3 runs to 15 residues. CDR3 amino acids: CASSYETGGNTEAFF. CDR3 DNA sequence: TGTGCCAGCAGTTATGAGACAGGGGGCAACACTGAAGCTTTCTTT.

CDR3 residues: CASSRAWVQPRRDYGYTF. The CDR3, as DNA: TGTGCCAGCAGCCGTGCATGGGTACAGCCACGAAGAGACTATGGCTACACCTTC. The chain joins TRBV3-1 (or the pseudogene TRBV3-2) to TRBJ1-2; D not resolved. The ends were cut back, 4 bases at V and 3 bases at J, with 24 bases in the middle. The CDR3 has 18 residues. The germline gives CDR1 LGHDT, CDR2 YNNKEL (reference sequence).

The rearrangement joins TRBV11-2 to TRBJ2-1; a weak D match, TRBD1 (6 bases). The CDR3 is 15 residues long. V was pared by 1 base and J by 1 base, with 8 bases between. Germline V CDR1 and CDR2: SGHAT, FQNNGV. For the CDR3, the DNA is TGTGCCAGCAGCTTAGGGGACACTTCCTACAATGAGCAGTTCTTC. This codes for CASSLGDTSYNEQFF.

This clone was detected only once. The chain uses TRBV3-1 (or the pseudogene TRBV3-2) and TRBJ1-6, with 7 nucleotides matching TRBD1. The CDR3 spans 15 residues. V shed 4 bases, J shed 7 bases, and the junction held 7 bases outside the gene matches. CDR1 LGHDT and CDR2 YNNKEL come from the germline V gene (reference sequence). The CDR3 protein is CASSRSGQMNSPLHF. DNA for the CDR3: TGTGCCAGCAGCCGTTCGGGACAGATGAATTCACCCCTCCACTTT.

The CDR3 is CASSELRESSGNTIYF. DNA of the CDR3: TGTGCCAGCAGTGAATTGCGGGAATCCTCTGGAAACACCATATATTTT. V and J are TRBV25-1 and TRBJ1-3, with D unresolved. Trimming stripped 1 base from V and 0 bases from J, with 10 bases between. Germline assignment: CDR1 MGHDK and CDR2 SYGVNS. CDR3 length equals 16 residues.

V is TRBV6-5 and J is TRBJ2-3; D possibly corresponds to TRBD1 (5 bases). V dropped 8 bases and J dropped 3 bases, with 12 bases sitting between them. Germline assignment: CDR1 MNHEY and CDR2 SVGAGI. The CDR3 runs 13 residues. The chain's CDR3 is CASVKQGTDTQYF. In nucleotides, the CDR3 is TGTGCCAGCGTTAAGCAGGGAACAGATACGCAGTATTTT.

This clone was seen more than once but under ten times. The chain's CDR3 is CASSPTGTGGGYGYTF. The CDR3 DNA is TGCGCCAGCAGCCCGACCGGGACAGGGGGAGGGTATGGCTACACCTTC. The chain combines TRBV5-1 with TRBJ1-2, with TRBD1 matching over 11 bases. Losses at the gene ends were 4 bases for V and 5 bases for J; bases not matched to a gene: 10. CDR1 and CDR2 (germline): SGHRS, YFSETQ. CDR3 length: 16 amino acids.

The chain recombines TRBV4-1 with TRBJ1-5, with D hard to call. Trimming took 0 bases from V and 4 from J, leaving 10 bases between them. Germline assignment: CDR1 MGHRA and CDR2 YSYEKL. This CDR3 comprises 15 residues. The CDR3 DNA follows: TGCGCCAGCAGCCAAGATACTAGAATTAATCAGCCCCAGCATTTT. As protein: CASSQDTRINQPQHF.

The chain carries TRBV5-1 and TRBJ2-2, with TRBD2 identical over 8 bases. Germline V gene lookup returns CDR1 SGHRS and CDR2 YFSETQ. The CDR3 contains 16 residues. J was trimmed by 4 bases and V by 4 bases; bases with no gene match: 9. CDR3 in amino acids: CASSPGAGAGTGELFF. The CDR3 coding sequence is TGCGCCAGCAGCCCGGGAGCGGGAGCGGGCACCGGGGAGCTGTTTTTT.

V and J are TRBV7-9 and TRBJ2-7, with D possibly being TRBD1 (6 bases). CDR3 length: 16 residues. The V end lost 5 bases, the J end lost 2 bases, and 19 bases lay between the germline ends. Germline values: CDR1 SEHNR, CDR2 FQNEAQ (reference sequence). CDR3 region: CASSTRAQGPTYEQYF. The CDR3 DNA reads as TGTGCCAGCAGCACCCGGGCACAGGGCCCGACCTACGAGCAGTACTTC.

This chain connects TRBV19 to TRBJ1-4; unclear D gene. The CDR3 totals 11 residues. With 5 bases removed from V and 8 bases from J, the gap between germline ends came to 6 bases. Germline loops: CDR1 LNHDA, CDR2 SQIVND (reference sequence). CDR3 sequence reads: CASSSGEKLFF. CDR3 DNA sequence: TGTGCCAGTAGTTCGGGGGAAAAACTGTTTTTT.

The rearrangement joins TRBV4-1 to TRBJ1-2; tentative D call: TRBD1 (5 bases). In germline, CDR1 is MGHRA, CDR2 YSYEKL. This CDR3 has 17 residues. V lost 4 bases and J lost 2, with 20 bases in between. DNA for the CDR3: TGCGCCAGCAGCCCACAGGCCCCCCAGGGTGTGAACTATGGCTACACCTTC. Protein product: CASSPQAPQGVNYGYTF.

J is TRBJ2-2 and V is TRBV7-6; TRBD1 agrees at 7 bases. Germline CDR1 reads SGHVS; CDR2 reads FNYEAQ. With V trimmed by 8 bases and J by 3 bases, 12 bases remained unmatched. The length of the CDR3 is 16 residues. This chain's CDR3 is CASATRQGQYTGELFF. The CDR3 DNA follows: TGTGCCAGCGCGACCCGACAGGGACAATACACCGGGGAGCTGTTTTTT.

CDR3 region: CASSLTVDTQYF. DNA for the CDR3: TGTGCCAGCAGTCTGACTGTAGATACGCAGTATTTT. The chain has TRBV12-3 or TRBV12-4 and TRBJ2-3; no clear D gene. The CDR3 is 12 residues long. V was shortened by 5 bases and J by 5 bases, with 8 bases between the two germline ends.

This clone has a single count. This chain joins TRBV5-1 and TRBJ2-5; 12 bases fit TRBD2. Losses at the gene ends were 4 bases for V and 7 bases for J; bases not matched to a gene: 11. CDR3 length equals 16 residues. Germline CDR1 reads SGHRS; CDR2 reads YFSETQ. The CDR3 here is CASSPRLAGVEGTQYF. The CDR3 DNA reads as TGCGCCAGCAGCCCCCGACTAGCGGGAGTGGAAGGGACCCAGTACTTC.

The genes are TRBV6-5 and TRBJ2-1, with a possible D match to TRBD1 (6 bases). V lost 1 base and J lost 9, with 10 bases in between. Germline V CDR1 and CDR2: MNHEY, SVGAGI. This CDR3 has 13 amino acids. CDR3 DNA sequence: TGTGCCAGCAGTTACTTACAGGGAGCTGAGCAGTTCTTC. Translation: CASSYLQGAEQFF.

The chain uses TRBV2 and TRBJ1-1; the D is unclear. This CDR3 has 14 amino acids. Germline CDR1 and CDR2: SNHLY and FYNNEI. V shed 3 bases and J shed 5 bases, with 13 bases lying between them. CDR3 sequence: CASSDNAQRTEAFF. The DNA for the CDR3 is TGTGCCAGCAGTGATAATGCCCAGAGGACTGAAGCTTTCTTT.